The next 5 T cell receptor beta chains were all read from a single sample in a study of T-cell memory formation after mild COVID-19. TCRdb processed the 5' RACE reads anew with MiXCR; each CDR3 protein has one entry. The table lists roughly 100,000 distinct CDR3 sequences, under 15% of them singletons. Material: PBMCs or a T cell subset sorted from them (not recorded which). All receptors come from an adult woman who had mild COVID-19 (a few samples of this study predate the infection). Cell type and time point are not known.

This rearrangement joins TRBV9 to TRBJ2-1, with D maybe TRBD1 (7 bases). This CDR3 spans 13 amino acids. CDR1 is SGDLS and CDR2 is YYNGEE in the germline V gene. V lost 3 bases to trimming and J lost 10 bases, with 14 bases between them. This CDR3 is CASSASGGWEQFF. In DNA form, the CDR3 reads TGTGCCAGCAGCGCATCAGGGGGGTGGGAGCAGTTCTTC.

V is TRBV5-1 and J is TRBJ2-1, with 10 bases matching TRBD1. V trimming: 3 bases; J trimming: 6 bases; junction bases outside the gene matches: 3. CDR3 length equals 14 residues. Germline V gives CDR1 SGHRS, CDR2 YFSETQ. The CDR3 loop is CASSYRTGGNEQFF. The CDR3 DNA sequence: TGCGCCAGCAGCTACCGGACAGGGGGCAATGAGCAGTTCTTC.

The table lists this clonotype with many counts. The DNA for the CDR3 is TGTGCCAGCAGCCAATCGACGGAGCTCTACGAGCAGTACTTC. The encoded protein is CASSQSTELYEQYF. The gene calls are TRBV7-9 and TRBJ2-7; D is unresolved. This CDR3 spans 14 amino acids. Trimming left V 5 bases short and J 3 bases short, with 14 bases between. The V gene's germline CDR1 is SEHNR and CDR2 FQNEAQ (reference sequence).

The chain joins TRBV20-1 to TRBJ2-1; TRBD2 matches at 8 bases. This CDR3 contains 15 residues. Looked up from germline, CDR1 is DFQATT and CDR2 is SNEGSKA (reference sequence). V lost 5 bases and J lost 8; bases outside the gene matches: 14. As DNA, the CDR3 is TGCAGTGCTGGGTTTTTTTACCGGGAGGGGGATGAGCAGTTCTTC. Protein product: CSAGFFYREGDEQFF.

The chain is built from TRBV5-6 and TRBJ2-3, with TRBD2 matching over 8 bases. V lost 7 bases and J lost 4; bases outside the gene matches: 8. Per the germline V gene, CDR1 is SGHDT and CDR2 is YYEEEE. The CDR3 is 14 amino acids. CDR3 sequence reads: CASGFSGRADTQYF. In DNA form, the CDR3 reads TGTGCCAGCGGGTTCAGCGGGAGAGCAGATACGCAGTATTTT. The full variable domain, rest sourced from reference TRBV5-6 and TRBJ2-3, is DAGVTQSPTHLIKTRGQQVTLRCSPKSGHDTVSWYQQALGQGPQFIFQYYEEEERQRGNFPDRFSGHQFPNYSSELNVNALLLGDSALYLCASGFSGRADTQYFGPGTRLTVL.